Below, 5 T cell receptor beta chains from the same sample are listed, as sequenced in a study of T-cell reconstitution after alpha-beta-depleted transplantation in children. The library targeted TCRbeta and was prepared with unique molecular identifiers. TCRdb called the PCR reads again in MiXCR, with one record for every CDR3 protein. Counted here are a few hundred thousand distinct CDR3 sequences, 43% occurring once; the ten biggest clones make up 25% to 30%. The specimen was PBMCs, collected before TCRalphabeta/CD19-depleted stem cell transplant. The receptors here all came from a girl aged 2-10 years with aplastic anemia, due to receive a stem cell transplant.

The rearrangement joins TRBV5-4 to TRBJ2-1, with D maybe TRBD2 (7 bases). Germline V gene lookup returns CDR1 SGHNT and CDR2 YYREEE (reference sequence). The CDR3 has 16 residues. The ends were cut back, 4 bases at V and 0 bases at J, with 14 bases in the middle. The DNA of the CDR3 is TGTGCCAGCAGCCCCGCGGGGGCGAGCTCCTACAATGAGCAGTTCTTC. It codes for CASSPAGASSYNEQFF.

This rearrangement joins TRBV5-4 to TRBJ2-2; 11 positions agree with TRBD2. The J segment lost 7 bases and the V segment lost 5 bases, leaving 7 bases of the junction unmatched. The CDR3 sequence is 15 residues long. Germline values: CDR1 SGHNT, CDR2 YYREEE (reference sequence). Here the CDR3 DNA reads TGTGCCAGCAGAACTAGCGGGAGTCGCATCGGGGAGCTGTTTTTT. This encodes CASRTSGSRIGELFF.

This CDR3 is CASSLRQGAEETQYF. The CDR3 DNA reads TGTGCCAGCAGCTTAAGGCAGGGGGCTGAGGAGACCCAGTACTTC. The chain recombines TRBV13 with TRBJ2-5; TRBD1 agrees at 8 bases. J was trimmed by 5 bases and V by 2 bases; bases with no gene match: 7. The germline V gene encodes CDR1 PRHDT and CDR2 FYEKMQ (reference sequence). This CDR3 is built from 15 residues.

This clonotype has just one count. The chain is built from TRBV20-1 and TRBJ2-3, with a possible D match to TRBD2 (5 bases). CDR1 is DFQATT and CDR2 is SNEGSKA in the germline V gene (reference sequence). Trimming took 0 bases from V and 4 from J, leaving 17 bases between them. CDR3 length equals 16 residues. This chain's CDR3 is CSARDPRLVGADTQYF. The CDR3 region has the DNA TGCAGTGCTAGAGATCCCCGGCTAGTGGGAGCAGATACGCAGTATTTT.

The CDR3 DNA reads as TGTGCCAGCACCCCGGGACCGTATAATTCACCCCTCCACTTT. Encoded protein: CASTPGPYNSPLHF. The chain couples TRBV27 to TRBJ1-6; maybe TRBD1 (5 bases). V lost 7 bases and J 4 bases, leaving 11 bases between the germline ends. The CDR3 contains 14 residues. Germline lookup yields CDR1 MNHEY and CDR2 SMNVEV (reference sequence).